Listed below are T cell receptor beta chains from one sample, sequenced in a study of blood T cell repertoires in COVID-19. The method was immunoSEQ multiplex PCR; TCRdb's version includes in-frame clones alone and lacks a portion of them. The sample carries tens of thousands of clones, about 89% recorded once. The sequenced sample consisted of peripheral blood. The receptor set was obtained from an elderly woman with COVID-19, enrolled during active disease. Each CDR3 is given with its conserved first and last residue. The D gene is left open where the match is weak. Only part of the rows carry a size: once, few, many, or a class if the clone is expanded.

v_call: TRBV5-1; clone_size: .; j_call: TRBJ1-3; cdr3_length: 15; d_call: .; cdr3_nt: TGCGCCAGCAGCTTTGTTCCAGGGATAGGAAACACCATATATTTT; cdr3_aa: CASSFVPGIGNTIYF
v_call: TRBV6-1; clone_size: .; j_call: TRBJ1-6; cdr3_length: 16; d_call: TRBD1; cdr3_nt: TGTGCCAGCAGTGTGGACAGGGGCCTTTATAATTCACCCCTCCACTTT; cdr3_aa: CASSVDRGLYNSPLHF
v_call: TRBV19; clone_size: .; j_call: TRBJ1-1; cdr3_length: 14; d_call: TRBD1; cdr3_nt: TGTGCCAGTAGCCCTGACAGGGGGCTTGATGAAGCTTTCTTT; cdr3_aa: CASSPDRGLDEAFF
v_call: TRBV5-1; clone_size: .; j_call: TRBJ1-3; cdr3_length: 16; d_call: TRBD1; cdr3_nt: TGCGCCAGCAGAACCACAGACAGGGGCTCTGGAAACACCATATATTTT; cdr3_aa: CASRTTDRGSGNTIYF
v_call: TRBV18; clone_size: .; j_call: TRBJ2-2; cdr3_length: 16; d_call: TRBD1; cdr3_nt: TGTGCCAGCTCACCAGTACTCTCAGGGGGCACCGGGGAGCTGTTTTTT; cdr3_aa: CASSPVLSGGTGELFF
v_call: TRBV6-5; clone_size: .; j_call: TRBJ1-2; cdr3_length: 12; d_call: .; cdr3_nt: TGTGCCAGCACGCCCAGGGGCTATGGCTACACCTTC; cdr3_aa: CASTPRGYGYTF
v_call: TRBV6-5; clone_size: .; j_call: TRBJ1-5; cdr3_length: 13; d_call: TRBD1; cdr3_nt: TGTGCCAGCAGGGGACAGGGGGTTCAGCCCCAGCATTTT; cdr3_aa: CASRGQGVQPQHF
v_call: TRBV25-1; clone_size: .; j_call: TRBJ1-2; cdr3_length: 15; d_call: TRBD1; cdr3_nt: TGTGCCAGCAGTGCCATGGGGACAGATAACTATGGCTACACCTTC; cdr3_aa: CASSAMGTDNYGYTF
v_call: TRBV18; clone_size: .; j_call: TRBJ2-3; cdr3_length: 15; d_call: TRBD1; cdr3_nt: TGTGCCAGCCTCCAGACAGGGGGGAGCGCAGATACGCAGTATTTT; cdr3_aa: CASLQTGGSADTQYF
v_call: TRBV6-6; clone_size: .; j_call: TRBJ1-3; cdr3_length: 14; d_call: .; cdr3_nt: TGTGCCAGCAGTTACGGGGGCCCAACGGACACCATATATTTT; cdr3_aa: CASSYGGPTDTIYF
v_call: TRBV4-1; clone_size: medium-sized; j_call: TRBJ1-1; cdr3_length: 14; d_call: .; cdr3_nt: TGCGCCAGCAGCCACGTCACAGCGAACACTGAAGCTTTCTTT; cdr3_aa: CASSHVTANTEAFF
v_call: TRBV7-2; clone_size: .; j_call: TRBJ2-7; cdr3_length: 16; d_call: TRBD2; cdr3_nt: TGTGCCAGCAGCTTAGTCGGGACTAGCCCGATTTACGAGCAGTACTTC; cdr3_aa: CASSLVGTSPIYEQYF
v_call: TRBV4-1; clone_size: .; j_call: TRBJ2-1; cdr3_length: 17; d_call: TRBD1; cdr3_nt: TGCGCCAGCAGCCAAGAACGGGACAGGTTCAATGTACGGGGGCAGTTCTTC; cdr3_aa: CASSQERDRFNVRGQFF
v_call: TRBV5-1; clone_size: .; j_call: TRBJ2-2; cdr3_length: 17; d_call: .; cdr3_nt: TGCGCCAGCAGCCCCGGTCGGGGGGCGGCCTACACCGGGGAGCTGTTTTTT; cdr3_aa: CASSPGRGAAYTGELFF
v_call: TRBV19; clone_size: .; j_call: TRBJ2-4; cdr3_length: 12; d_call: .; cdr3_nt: TGTGCCAGTAGAAGCAGGGTAAACATTCAGTACTTC; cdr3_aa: CASRSRVNIQYF
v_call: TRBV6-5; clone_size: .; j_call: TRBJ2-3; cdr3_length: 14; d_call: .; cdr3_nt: TGTGCCACCAACCCGTTTATGGAGTGGGATACGCAGTATTTT; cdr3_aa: CATNPFMEWDTQYF
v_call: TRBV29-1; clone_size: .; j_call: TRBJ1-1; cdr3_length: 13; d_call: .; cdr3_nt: TGCAGCGCCTCCCAGACTAAGAACACTGAAGCTTTCTTT; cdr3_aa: CSASQTKNTEAFF
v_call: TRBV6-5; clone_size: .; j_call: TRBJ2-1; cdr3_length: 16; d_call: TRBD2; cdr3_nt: TGTGCCAGCAGTTACGGACTAGCGCGTCTTTCAAATGAGCAGTTCTTC; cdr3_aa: CASSYGLARLSNEQFF
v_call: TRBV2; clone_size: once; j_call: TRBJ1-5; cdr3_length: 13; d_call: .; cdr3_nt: TGTGCCAGCAGTCCAGGCATCCATCAGCCCCAGCATTTT; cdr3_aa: CASSPGIHQPQHF
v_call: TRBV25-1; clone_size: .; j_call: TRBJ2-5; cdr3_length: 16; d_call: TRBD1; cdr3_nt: TGTGCCAGCAGTGAATATCGGACAGGACAGCAAGAGACCCAGTACTTC; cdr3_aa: CASSEYRTGQQETQYF
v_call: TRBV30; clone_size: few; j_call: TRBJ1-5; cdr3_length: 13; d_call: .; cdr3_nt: TGTGCCTCACAACAGGGTTCGAGTCAGCCCCAGCATTTT; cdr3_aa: CASQQGSSQPQHF
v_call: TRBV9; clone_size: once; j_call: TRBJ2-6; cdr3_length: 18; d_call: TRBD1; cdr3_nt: TGTGCCAGCAGCGTACAGGGGGCCCAAGGCTCTGGGGCCAACGTCCTGACTTTC; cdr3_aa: CASSVQGAQGSGANVLTF
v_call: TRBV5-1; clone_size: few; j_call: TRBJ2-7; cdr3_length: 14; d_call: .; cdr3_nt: TGCGCCAGCAGCTCCCGGACAGCGAACTACGAGCAGTACTTC; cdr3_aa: CASSSRTANYEQYF
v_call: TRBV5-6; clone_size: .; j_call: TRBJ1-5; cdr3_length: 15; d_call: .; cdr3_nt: TGTGCCAGCAGCTTGGGGACAGCCTCCTATCAGCCCCAGCATTTT; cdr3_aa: CASSLGTASYQPQHF
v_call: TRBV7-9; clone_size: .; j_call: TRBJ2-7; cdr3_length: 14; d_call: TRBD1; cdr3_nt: TGTGCCAGCAGCCTCCGGACAGGCACCTACGAGCAGTACTTC; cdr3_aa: CASSLRTGTYEQYF
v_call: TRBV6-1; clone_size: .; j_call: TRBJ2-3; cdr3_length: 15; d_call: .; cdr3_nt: TGTGCCAGCAGTTCCCCCATTGGTCGTCGGGATACGCAGTATTTT; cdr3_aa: CASSSPIGRRDTQYF
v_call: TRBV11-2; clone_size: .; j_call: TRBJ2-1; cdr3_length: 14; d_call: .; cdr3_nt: TGTGCCAGCAGCTTACACAGGGTGCGGAATGAGCAGTTCTTC; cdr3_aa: CASSLHRVRNEQFF
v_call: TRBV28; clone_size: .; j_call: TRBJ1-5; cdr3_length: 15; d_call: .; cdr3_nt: TGTGCCAGCAAGCCCCAGGGAACGAGCAATCAGCCCCAGCATTTT; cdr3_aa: CASKPQGTSNQPQHF
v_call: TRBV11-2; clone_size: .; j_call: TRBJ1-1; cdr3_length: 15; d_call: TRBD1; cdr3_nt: TGTGCCAGCAGCACCCCGACAGGGGGGAGAACTGAAGCTTTCTTT; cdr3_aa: CASSTPTGGRTEAFF
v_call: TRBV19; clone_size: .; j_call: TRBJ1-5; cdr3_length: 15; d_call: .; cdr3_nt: TGTGCCAGTAGTATAGAGCCGGGAGGCAATCAGCCCCAGCATTTT; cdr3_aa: CASSIEPGGNQPQHF
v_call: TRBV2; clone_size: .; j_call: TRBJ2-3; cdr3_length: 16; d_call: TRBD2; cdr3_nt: TGTGCCAGCAGTCCTGGACTAGCGGGGGGCACAGATACGCAGTATTTT; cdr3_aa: CASSPGLAGGTDTQYF
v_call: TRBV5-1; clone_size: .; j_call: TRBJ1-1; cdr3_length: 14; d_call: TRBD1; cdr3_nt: TGCGCCAGCAGCGTGGACAGGGGTGATTTTGAAGCTTTCTTT; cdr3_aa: CASSVDRGDFEAFF
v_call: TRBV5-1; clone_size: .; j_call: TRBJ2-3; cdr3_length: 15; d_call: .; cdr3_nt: TGCGCCAGCAGCTCCATCCTAACGAGTACAGATACGCAGTATTTT; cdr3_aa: CASSSILTSTDTQYF
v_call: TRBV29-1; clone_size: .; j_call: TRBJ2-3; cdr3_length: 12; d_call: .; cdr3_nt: TGCAGCGTTGGACAGGGCACAGATACGCAGTATTTT; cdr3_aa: CSVGQGTDTQYF
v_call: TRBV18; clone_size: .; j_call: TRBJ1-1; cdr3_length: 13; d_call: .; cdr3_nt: TGTGCCAGCTCAGTCCAAGGGGACACTGAAGCTTTCTTT; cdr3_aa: CASSVQGDTEAFF
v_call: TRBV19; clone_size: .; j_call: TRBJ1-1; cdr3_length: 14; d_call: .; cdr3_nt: TGTGCCAGTAGCTCATACCGGACTGGGACTGAAGCTTTCTTT; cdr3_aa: CASSSYRTGTEAFF
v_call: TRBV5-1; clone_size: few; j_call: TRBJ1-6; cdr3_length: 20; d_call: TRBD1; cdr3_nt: TGCGCCAGCAGCTTGGGACTAAAAGAGTACAGGGGTTCGGAGAATTCACCCCTCCACTTT; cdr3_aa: CASSLGLKEYRGSENSPLHF
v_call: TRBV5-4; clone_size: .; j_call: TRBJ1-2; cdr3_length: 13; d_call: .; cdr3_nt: TGTGCCAGCAGCCAAGACAGGAATTATGGCTACACCTTC; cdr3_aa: CASSQDRNYGYTF
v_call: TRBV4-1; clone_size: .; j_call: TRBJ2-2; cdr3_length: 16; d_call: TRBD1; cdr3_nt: TGCACCAGCAGCCAAGAAGGGGGCCTGAACACCGGGGAGCTGTTTTTT; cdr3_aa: CTSSQEGGLNTGELFF
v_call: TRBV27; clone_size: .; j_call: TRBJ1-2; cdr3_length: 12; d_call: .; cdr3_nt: TGTGCCAGCAGTGGGGCAGGCTATGGCTACACCTTC; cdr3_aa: CASSGAGYGYTF
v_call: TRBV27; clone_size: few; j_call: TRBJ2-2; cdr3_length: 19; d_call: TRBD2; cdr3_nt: TGTGCCAGCAGCCGAAGCGGGGGAGCGGGAGGGCCAAGAACCGGGGAGCTGTTTTTT; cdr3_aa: CASSRSGGAGGPRTGELFF
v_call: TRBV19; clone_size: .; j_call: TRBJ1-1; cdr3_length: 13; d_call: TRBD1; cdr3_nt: TGTGCCAGTCGGGACAGGCCCAACACTGAAGCTTTCTTT; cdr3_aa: CASRDRPNTEAFF
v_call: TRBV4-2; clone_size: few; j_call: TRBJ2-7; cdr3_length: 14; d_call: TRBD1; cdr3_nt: TGTGCCAGCAGCCCCCTGGGACAGACCTACGAGCAGTACTTC; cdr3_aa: CASSPLGQTYEQYF
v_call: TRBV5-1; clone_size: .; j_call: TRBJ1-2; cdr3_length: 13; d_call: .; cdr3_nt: TGCGCCAGCAGCGCGGGGGCTGACTATGGCTACACCTTC; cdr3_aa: CASSAGADYGYTF
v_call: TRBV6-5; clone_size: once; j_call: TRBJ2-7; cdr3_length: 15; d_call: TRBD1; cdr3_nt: TGTGCCAGCAGTAAACCCATTGACAGGGGGGGCGAGCAGTACTTC; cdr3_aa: CASSKPIDRGGEQYF
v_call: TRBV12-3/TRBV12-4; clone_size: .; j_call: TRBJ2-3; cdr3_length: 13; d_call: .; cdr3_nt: TGTGCCAGCAGGCCCCCAGGGGCAGATACGCAGTATTTT; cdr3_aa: CASRPPGADTQYF
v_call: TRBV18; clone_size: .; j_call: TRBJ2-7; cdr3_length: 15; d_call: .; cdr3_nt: TGTGCCAGCTCACCCCGACAGGAGTCGTACTACGAGCAGTACTTC; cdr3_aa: CASSPRQESYYEQYF
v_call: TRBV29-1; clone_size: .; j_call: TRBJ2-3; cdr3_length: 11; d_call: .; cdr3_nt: TGCAGCGTACTAGATTTAGATACGCAGTATTTT; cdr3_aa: CSVLDLDTQYF
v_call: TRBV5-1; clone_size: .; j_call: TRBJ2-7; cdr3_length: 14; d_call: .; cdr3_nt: TGCGCCAGCAGCAGTCAGGCGCCGGCCTACGAGCAGTACTTC; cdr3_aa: CASSSQAPAYEQYF
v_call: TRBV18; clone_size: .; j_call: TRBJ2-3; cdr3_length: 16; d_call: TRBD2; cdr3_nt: TGTGCCAGCTCACCGGGACTAGCGGGAGGGCCGGATACGCAGTATTTT; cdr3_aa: CASSPGLAGGPDTQYF